The 9 T cell receptor beta chains listed next were all sequenced from one sample in a study of beta chain features in type 1 diabetes. Investigators reverse transcribed all isolated RNA, so they sequenced expressed TCRB transcripts. The assay was immunoSEQ multiplex PCR, and TCRdb's table has in-frame clones only and misses some. The data hold under 300,000 clones, with 8% observed a single time. Sequenced: central memory CD4+ T cells from blood. Every receptor here comes from a woman aged 18-29 years in good health.

This clone has just a few counts. The chain links TRBV2 to TRBJ2-3; D may match TRBD1 or TRBD2 (5 bases each). V lost 0 bases, J lost 14 bases, and 18 bases lay in between. The germline V gene has CDR1 SNHLY and CDR2 FYNNEI. The CDR3 spans 14 residues. The DNA for the CDR3 is TGTGCCAGCAGTGAAGCGGTCGGGGACCATAGGCGGTATTTT. This translates into CASSEAVGDHRRYF.

V and J are TRBV2 and TRBJ2-3; D gene ambiguous. CDR1 SNHLY and CDR2 FYNNEI come from the germline V gene. With 3 bases removed from V and 9 bases from J, the gap between germline ends came to 10 bases. The CDR3 loop spans 12 amino acids. Written as DNA, the CDR3 is TGTGCCAGCAGTGAGCAGCACCGCACGCAGTATTTT. Its translation is CASSEQHRTQYF. Full variable domain (missing parts from reference TRBV2 and TRBJ2-3): EPEVTQTPSHQVTQMGQEVILRCVPISNHLYFYWYRQILGQKVEFLVSFYNNEISEKSEIFDDQFSVERPDGSNFTLKIRSTKLEDSAMYFCASSEQHRTQYFGPGTRLTVL.

A few counts support this clone. J is TRBJ2-7 and V is TRBV28; D gene ambiguous. Trimming pared 3 bases from V and 2 bases from J, leaving 8 bases between. From germline, CDR1 is MDHEN and CDR2 SYDVKM. CDR3 length: 13 amino acids. CDR3 DNA: TGTGCCAGCAGTTTGTCAGAGACCTACGAGCAGTACTTC. Residues: CASSLSETYEQYF.

In this sample, this clone turned up many times. Its ends do not fully match the called genes, so a read error is possible. The gene calls are TRBV7-2 and TRBJ2-5; D unclear. CDR3 length: 12 residues. The V gene's germline CDR1 is SGHTA and CDR2 FQGNSA. The CDR3 nucleotides read TGTGCCAGCAGCTTAGACACCAGACTTGTGGACTTC. This codes for CASSLDTRLVDF.

This clone has more than one count but fewer than ten. This chain joins TRBV7-2 and TRBJ1-4; 7 positions match TRBD1. The CDR3 length is 15 residues. Germline V gene lookup returns CDR1 SGHTA and CDR2 FQGNSA. The V and J ends lost 5 bases and 7 bases, in that order; junction bases with no gene match: 10. DNA of the CDR3: TGTGCCAGCAGCAACCCGACAGGGAGTAGTGAAAAACTGTTTTTT. The encoded protein is CASSNPTGSSEKLFF.

This clone was seen only a few times. CDR3 coding DNA: TGTGCCAGTAGCCGACCCCGACAGAGCAACTATGGCTACACCTTC. It is translated as CASSRPRQSNYGYTF. The V and J genes are TRBV19 and TRBJ1-2; D may be TRBD1 (5 bases). V shed 6 bases and J shed 2 bases, with 16 bases lying between them. CDR1 is LNHDA, CDR2 SQIVND, per germline (reference sequence). The CDR3 contains 15 residues.

This rearrangement joins TRBV7-9 to TRBJ2-7; maybe TRBD2 (6 bases). There are 14 residues in the CDR3. Germline CDR1 and CDR2: SEHNR and FQNEAQ (reference sequence). Trimming took off 5 bases at V and 3 bases at J, with 14 bases between the two ends. The CDR3 nucleotides read TGTGCCAGCAGCCTACCGGGACTGGACTACGAGCAGTACTTC. Protein sequence: CASSLPGLDYEQYF.

Ten or more counts support this clone. The gene calls are TRBV18 and TRBJ1-2; D may be TRBD1 (5 bases). CDR3 size: 14 residues. V was trimmed by 3 bases and J by 0 bases, leaving 8 bases between them. The germline gives CDR1 KGHSH, CDR2 LQKENI. The CDR3 here is CASSPGRTNYGYTF. As DNA, the CDR3 is TGTGCCAGCTCACCGGGGCGGACTAACTATGGCTACACCTTC.

Regarding this clone: The same CDR3 also results from other DNA sequences found in this sample. This rearrangement joins TRBV5-6 to TRBJ2-1; D is ambiguous. Trimming took off 4 bases at V and 7 bases at J, with 6 bases between the two ends. This CDR3 spans 11 amino acids. CDR1 SGHDT and CDR2 YYEEEE come from the germline V gene. The CDR3 reads CASSLGNEQFF. Here the CDR3 DNA reads TGTGCCAGCAGCCTGGGGAATGAGCAGTTCTTC.